This TCR beta chain appears in the sequencing data of a study of shared clonotypes between healthy human individuals. Each PCR replicate from the sorted subsets contained roughly 210 ng DNA, which is tens of thousands of T cell genomes. Assay used: immunoSEQ multiplex PCR; TCRdb lists only in-frame clones, some missing. The data contain 2 million to 3 million clones, roughly 93% of them seen just once; the ten biggest clones take up approximately 0.36%. This TCR derives from a man aged 18 to 35 in good health. Some clones in this sample may be carry-over from other donors' samples. The specimen sequenced was naive CD4+ T cells from PBMCs. Described subset: CD45RA+ positively selected.

The CDR3 coding sequence is TGTGCCAGCAGCGTAGATTTGGGGGGATCGGGCAATGAGCAGTTCTTC. Translated, it gives CASSVDLGGSGNEQFF. This rearrangement joins TRBV9 to TRBJ2-1; D is possibly TRBD2 (6 bases). The V gene's germline CDR1 is SGDLS and CDR2 YYNGEE. The CDR3 covers 16 residues. With 0 bases removed from V and 6 bases from J, the gap between germline ends came to 16 bases.